Listed below are T cell receptor beta chains from one sample, sequenced in a study of blood T cell repertoires in COVID-19. Repertoires were generated with immunoSEQ multiplex PCR, while TCRdb's copy carries only in-frame clones and drops some. Altogether 95,000 to 100,000 clones are present, 75% to 90% being singletons, with the ten largest covering about 1.7%. Sequenced: peripheral blood. The receptors were gathered from an older woman with active or convalescent COVID-19. The conserved cysteine and the conserved F or W are not part of the CDR3 here. The D gene is left open where the match is weak.

V gene | D gene | CDR3 protein
TRBV2 | TRBD2 | ASSSTSGSDTYEQY
TRBV9 | . | ASSVQGFGTEAF
TRBV18 | TRBD2 | ASSPLLAGVRGEQF
TRBV3-1/TRBV3-2 | TRBD2 | ASSQGTSGQETQY
TRBV7-9 | . | ASSLTTGMNTEAF
TRBV14 | TRBD1 | ASSLGQYGNTIY
TRBV3-1/TRBV3-2 | TRBD2 | ASSQVAGGPQRGELF
TRBV19 | TRBD1 | ASSFRGSNQPQH
TRBV5-4 | . | ASSSIGRTKTDTQY
TRBV5-1 | . | ASSLTSPEQETQY
TRBV6-5 | TRBD2 | ASSLLAGGYNEQF
TRBV19 | TRBD1 | ASRRGPVYGYT
TRBV24-1 | . | ATSGSQNQPQH
TRBV5-1 | TRBD1 | ASSDQGANSPLH
TRBV20-1 | . | SVSGGAGYT
TRBV9 | . | ASSVESSTPRTQY
TRBV29-1 | . | SVEVQGGEYSNQPQH
TRBV10-2 | . | ASSSAGNEKLF
TRBV30 | . | AWSARGGRTF
TRBV6-1 | . | ASSEVGGLVSYEQY
TRBV7-2 | TRBD1 | ASSFGTGGGEQY
TRBV28 | TRBD2 | ASSSDGTSVDIQY
TRBV6-2/TRBV6-3 | TRBD2 | ASSSSGGFQETQY
TRBV6-5 | . | ASSYSNDLAIDTQY
TRBV7-3 | . | ASSLTGGTSYNEQF
TRBV27 | TRBD2 | ASSPGLATVQETQY
TRBV29-1 | TRBD1 | SVDRGDYGYT
TRBV10-3 | . | ATQVGAAEETQY
TRBV30 | . | AWVRGGPSRSYEQY
TRBV7-2 | TRBD1 | ASSGYTGTAPRANYGYT
TRBV12-1 | . | ASSWRLAGPYEQY
TRBV28 | . | ASNFLYNEQF
TRBV14 | TRBD1 | ASSRRQGYNEQF
TRBV4-3 | . | ASSQTPGENTGELF
TRBV5-1 | . | ASSLQGTNEKLF
TRBV7-9 | TRBD2 | ASSLAGGYFDEQF
TRBV28 | TRBD1 | ASSTSRDRGQETQY
TRBV2 | . | ASSEEQQVGYT
TRBV7-2 | . | ASSLDRARDEQF
TRBV14 | TRBD1 | ASSQLGTANTGELF
TRBV30 | . | AWDGTNYGYT
TRBV5-5 | TRBD1 | ASGPTTGANYGYT
TRBV7-9 | TRBD1 | ASSLPGQGTEAF
TRBV2 | . | ASSPQNTEAF
TRBV27 | TRBD2 | ASSFGTRGETQY
TRBV7-9 | TRBD2 | ASSWTSGNTGELF
TRBV5-1 | . | ASRHSGSKANEKLF
TRBV5-1 | . | ASSLAGRGAVTGELF